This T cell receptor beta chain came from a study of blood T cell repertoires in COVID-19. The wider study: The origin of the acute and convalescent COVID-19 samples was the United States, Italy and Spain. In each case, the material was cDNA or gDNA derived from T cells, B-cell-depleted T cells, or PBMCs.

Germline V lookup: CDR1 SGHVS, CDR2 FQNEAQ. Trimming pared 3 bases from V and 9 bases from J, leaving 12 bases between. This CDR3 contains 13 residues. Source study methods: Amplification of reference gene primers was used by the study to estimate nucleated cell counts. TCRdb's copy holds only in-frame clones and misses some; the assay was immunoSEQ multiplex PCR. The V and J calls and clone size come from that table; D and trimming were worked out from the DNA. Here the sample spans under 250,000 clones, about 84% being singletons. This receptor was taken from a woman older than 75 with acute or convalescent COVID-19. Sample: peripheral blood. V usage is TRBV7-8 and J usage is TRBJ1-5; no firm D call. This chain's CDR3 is CASSFDGKRPQHF. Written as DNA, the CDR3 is TGTGCCAGCAGCTTCGACGGGAAACGGCCCCAGCATTTT.